This T cell receptor beta chain stems from a study of blood T cell repertoires in COVID-19. Study context: Acute-phase and convalescent COVID-19 samples originated in the United States, Italy and Spain. PBMCs, B-cell-depleted T cells, or T cells were the source of the cDNA or gDNA that made up the material.

Under the authors' procedure: It was from reference gene primer amplification that nucleated cell counts were estimated. Sequencing used immunoSEQ multiplex PCR; TCRdb keeps in-frame clones, though not all of them. The V and J calls and clone size are taken from that table; D and trimming were inferred from the DNA. The sample holds about 170,000 clones, 70% to 85% seen once. The V segment lost 1 base and the J segment 0 bases; nucleotides outside the gene matches: 3. The CDR3 runs 15 residues. Germline V CDR1 and CDR2: MGHDK, SYGVNS. The TCR was taken from a man between 60 and 75 years old who had recovered from COVID-19. The chain is built from TRBV25-1 and TRBJ2-7, with 7 bases matching TRBD1. The specimen sequenced was peripheral blood. The CDR3 coding sequence is TGTGCCAGCAGTGAATTCACAGGGGCCTCCTACGAGCAGTACTTC. Encoded protein: CASSEFTGASYEQYF.